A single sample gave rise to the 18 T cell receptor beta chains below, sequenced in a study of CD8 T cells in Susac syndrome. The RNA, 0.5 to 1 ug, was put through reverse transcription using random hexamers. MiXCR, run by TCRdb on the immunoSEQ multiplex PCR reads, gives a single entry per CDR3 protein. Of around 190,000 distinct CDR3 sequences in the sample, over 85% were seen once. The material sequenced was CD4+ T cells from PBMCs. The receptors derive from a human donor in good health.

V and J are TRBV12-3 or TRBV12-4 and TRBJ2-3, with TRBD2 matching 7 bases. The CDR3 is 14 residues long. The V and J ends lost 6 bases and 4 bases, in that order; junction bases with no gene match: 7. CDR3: CASRRGSGADTQYF. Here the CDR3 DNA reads TGTGCCAGCAGGCGGGGAAGCGGGGCAGATACGCAGTATTTT.

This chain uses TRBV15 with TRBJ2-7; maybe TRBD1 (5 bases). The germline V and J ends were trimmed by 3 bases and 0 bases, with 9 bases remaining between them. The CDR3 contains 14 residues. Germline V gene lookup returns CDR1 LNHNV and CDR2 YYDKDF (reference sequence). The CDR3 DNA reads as TGTGCCACCAGCAGCGGCAGGGCCTCCTACGAGCAGTACTTC. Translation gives CATSSGRASYEQYF. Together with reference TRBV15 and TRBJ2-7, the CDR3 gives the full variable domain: DAMVIQNPRYQVTQFGKPVTLSCSQTLNHNVMYWYQQKSSQAPKLLFHYYDKDFNNEADTPDNFQSRRPNTSFCFLDIRSPGLGDTAMYLCATSSGRASYEQYFGPGTRLTVT.

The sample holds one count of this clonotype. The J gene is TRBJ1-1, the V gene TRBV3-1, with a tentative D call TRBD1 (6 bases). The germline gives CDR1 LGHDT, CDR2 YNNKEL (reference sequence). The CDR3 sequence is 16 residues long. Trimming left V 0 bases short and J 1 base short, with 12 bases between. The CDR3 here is CASSQELGGANTEAFF. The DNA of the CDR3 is TGTGCCAGCAGCCAAGAACTTGGGGGGGCGAACACTGAAGCTTTCTTT.

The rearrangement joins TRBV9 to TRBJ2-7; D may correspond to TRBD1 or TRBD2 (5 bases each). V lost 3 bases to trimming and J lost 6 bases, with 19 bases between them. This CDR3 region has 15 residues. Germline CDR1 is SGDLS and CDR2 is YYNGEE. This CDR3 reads CASSGEWAGRGEQYF. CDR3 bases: TGTGCCAGCAGCGGGGAGTGGGCAGGGCGCGGCGAGCAGTACTTC.

The CDR3 sequence: CSARAPGRNTGELFF. CDR3 nucleotide sequence: TGCAGTGCTAGAGCCCCGGGACGGAACACCGGGGAGCTGTTTTTT. This sequence joins TRBV20-1 and TRBJ2-2; D is tentatively TRBD1 or TRBD2 (5 bases each). In germline, CDR1 is DFQATT, CDR2 SNEGSKA (reference sequence). The length of the CDR3 is 15 residues. Trimming removed 1 base at V and 1 base at J, with 10 bases between.

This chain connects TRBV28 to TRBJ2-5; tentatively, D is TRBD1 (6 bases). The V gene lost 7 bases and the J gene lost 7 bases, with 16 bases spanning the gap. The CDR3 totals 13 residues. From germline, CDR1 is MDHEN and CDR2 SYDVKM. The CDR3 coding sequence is TGTGCCAGCACCCTACAGGGACGAGGGACCCAGTACTTC. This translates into CASTLQGRGTQYF.

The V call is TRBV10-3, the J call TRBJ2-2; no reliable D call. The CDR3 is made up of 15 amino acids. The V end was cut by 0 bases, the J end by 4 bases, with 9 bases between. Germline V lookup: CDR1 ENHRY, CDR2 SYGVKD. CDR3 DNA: TGTGCCATCAGTGAGTCGCCGGGCGGCACCGGGGAGCTGTTTTTT. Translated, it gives CAISESPGGTGELFF.

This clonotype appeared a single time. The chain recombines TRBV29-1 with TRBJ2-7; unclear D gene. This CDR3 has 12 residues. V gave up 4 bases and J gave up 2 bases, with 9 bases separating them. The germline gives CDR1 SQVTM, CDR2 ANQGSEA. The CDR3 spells CSVAPGPYEQYF. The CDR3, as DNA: TGCAGCGTTGCGCCCGGGCCCTACGAGCAGTACTTC.

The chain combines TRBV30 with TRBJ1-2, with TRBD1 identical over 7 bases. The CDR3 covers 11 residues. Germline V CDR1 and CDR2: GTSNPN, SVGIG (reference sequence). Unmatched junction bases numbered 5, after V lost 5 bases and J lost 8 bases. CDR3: CAWATGSGYTF. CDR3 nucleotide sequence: TGTGCCTGGGCGACAGGGAGCGGCTACACCTTC.

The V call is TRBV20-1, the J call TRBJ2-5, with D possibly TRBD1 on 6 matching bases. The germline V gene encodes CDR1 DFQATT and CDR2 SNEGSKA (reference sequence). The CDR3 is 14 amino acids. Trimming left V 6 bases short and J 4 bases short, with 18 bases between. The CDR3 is CSALSSSGVETQYF. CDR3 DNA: TGCAGTGCCTTGTCTTCGTCAGGGGTAGAGACCCAGTACTTC.

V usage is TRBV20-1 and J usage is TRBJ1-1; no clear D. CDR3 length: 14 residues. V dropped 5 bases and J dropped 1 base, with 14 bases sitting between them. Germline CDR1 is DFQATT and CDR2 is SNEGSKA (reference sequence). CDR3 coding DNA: TGCAGTGCTGGCCCGGCAGGTCCGAACACTGAAGCTTTCTTT. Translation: CSAGPAGPNTEAFF.

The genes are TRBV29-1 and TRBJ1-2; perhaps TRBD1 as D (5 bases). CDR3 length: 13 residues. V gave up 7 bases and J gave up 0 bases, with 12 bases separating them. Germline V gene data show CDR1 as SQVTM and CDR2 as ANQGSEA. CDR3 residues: CSEDSKANYGYTF. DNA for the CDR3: TGCAGCGAAGACAGTAAAGCTAACTATGGCTACACCTTC.

CDR3 DNA: TGTGCCAGCAGCGTAGACCAGCATGGCTACACCTTC. Translating it yields CASSVDQHGYTF. The chain combines TRBV9 with TRBJ1-2; D remains unclear. Between the trimmed V and J ends, which lost 0 bases and 6 bases, there was a span of 6 bases. The CDR3 consists of 12 residues. Looked up from germline, CDR1 is SGDLS and CDR2 is YYNGEE.

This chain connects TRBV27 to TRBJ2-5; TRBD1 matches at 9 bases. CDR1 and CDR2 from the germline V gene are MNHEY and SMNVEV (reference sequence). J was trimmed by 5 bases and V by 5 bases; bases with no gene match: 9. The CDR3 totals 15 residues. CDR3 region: CASSPGDRAGETQYF. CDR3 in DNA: TGTGCCAGCAGTCCGGGGGACAGGGCGGGGGAGACCCAGTACTTC.

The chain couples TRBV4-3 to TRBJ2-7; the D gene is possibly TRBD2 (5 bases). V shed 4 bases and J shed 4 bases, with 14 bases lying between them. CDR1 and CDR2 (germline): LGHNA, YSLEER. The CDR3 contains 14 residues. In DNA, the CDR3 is TGCGCCAGCAGCCCCACCCGGGGTCCTTACGAGCAGTACTTC. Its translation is CASSPTRGPYEQYF.

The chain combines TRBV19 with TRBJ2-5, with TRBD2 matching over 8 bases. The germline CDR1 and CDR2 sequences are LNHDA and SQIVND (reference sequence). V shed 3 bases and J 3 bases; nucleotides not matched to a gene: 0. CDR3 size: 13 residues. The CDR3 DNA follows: TGTGCCAGTAGTATCGGGAGGGAAGAGACCCAGTACTTC. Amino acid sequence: CASSIGREETQYF.

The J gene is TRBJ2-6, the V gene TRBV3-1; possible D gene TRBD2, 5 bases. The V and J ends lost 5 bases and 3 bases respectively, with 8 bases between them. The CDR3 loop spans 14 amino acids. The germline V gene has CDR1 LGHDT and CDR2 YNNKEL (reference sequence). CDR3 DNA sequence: TGTGCCAGCAGCATTGCGGGTGGGGCCAACGTCCTGACTTTC. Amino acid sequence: CASSIAGGANVLTF.

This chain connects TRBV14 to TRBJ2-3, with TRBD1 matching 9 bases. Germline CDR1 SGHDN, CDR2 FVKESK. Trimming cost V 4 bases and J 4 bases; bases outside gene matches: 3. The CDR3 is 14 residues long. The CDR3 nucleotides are TGTGCCAGCAGCCGGACAGGGGACTCAGATACGCAGTATTTT. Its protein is CASSRTGDSDTQYF.